This T cell receptor (beta chain) stems from a study of CD8 T cells in ankylosing spondylitis. Study outcomes and limitations: Disease-linked clones, CD8+, were relatively rare in peripheral blood. A TCR beta motif of seven or eight highly homologous variants appeared characteristic of ankylosing spondylitis blood. Past research had described some motif variants in reactive arthritis synovial fluid and blood.

Quantitative 5'-RACE with molecular barcodes produced the TCR beta libraries. TCRdb re-called the 5' RACE reads through MiXCR, storing one row per CDR3 protein. The profile covers roughly 90,000 distinct CDR3 sequences, with roughly 8.8% appearing a single time and approximately 30% taken by the ten largest. Concerning this clonotype itself: Its specificity is unknown.

CDR3 length: 14 amino acids. Germline CDR1 reads MGHRA; CDR2 reads YSYEKL. V was clipped by 1 base and J by 2 bases, with 8 bases between them. The chain carries TRBV4-1 and TRBJ1-2; D remains unclear. The specimen was blood, either unsorted or a sorted T cell fraction (not recorded which). The clonotype comes from a male donor with ankylosing spondylitis. The CDR3 DNA reads as TGCGCCAGCAGCCAAGGCAAGGAGAACTATGGCTACACCTTC. Translation: CASSQGKENYGYTF.